The TCR beta chain described here comes from a study of T-cell memory formation after mild COVID-19. Study-wide points: Those CD4+ clones that contracted were mainly in CM and EM (CD8+ ones in EMRA).

Each CDR3 protein is one row after TCRdb ran MiXCR on the 5' RACE reads. Counted here are 150,000 or so distinct CDR3 sequences, around a third occurring once; the ten biggest clones make up about 12%. Notes on this clonotype: The antigen remains undetermined. The junction departs from the called germline gene at one end, perhaps through a read error.

What was sequenced was PBMCs or a T cell subset sorted from them (not recorded which). This clonotype was sampled from an adult woman who had mild COVID-19 (a few samples of this study predate the infection). Cell type and time point are not known.

CDR3 sequence: CASSLMGLAGAAPLF. The CDR3, as DNA: TGTGCCAGCAGCTTAATGGGACTAGCGGGAGCGGCGCCATTATTC. V usage is TRBV7-2 and J usage is TRBJ2-1; 14 bases map to TRBD2. The CDR3 length is 15 residues. The germline CDR1 and CDR2 sequences are SGHTA and FQGNSA.